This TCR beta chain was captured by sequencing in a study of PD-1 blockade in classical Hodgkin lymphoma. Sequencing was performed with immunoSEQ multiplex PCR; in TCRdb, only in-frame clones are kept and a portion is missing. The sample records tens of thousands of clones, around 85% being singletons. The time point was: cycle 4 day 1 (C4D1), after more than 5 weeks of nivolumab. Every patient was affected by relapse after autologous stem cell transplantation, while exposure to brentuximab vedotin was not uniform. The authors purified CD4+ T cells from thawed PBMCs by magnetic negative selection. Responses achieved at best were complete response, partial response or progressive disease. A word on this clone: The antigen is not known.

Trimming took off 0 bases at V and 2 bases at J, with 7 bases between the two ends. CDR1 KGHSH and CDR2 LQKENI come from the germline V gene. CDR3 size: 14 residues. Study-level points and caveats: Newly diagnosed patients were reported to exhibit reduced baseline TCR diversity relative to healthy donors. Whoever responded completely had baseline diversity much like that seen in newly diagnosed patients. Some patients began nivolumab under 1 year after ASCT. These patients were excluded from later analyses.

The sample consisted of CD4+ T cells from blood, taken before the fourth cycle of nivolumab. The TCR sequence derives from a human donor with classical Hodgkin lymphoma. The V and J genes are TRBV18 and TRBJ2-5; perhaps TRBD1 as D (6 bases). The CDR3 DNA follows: TGTGCCAGCTCACCACCGAGGGGGCAAGAGACCCAGTACTTC. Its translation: CASSPPRGQETQYF.